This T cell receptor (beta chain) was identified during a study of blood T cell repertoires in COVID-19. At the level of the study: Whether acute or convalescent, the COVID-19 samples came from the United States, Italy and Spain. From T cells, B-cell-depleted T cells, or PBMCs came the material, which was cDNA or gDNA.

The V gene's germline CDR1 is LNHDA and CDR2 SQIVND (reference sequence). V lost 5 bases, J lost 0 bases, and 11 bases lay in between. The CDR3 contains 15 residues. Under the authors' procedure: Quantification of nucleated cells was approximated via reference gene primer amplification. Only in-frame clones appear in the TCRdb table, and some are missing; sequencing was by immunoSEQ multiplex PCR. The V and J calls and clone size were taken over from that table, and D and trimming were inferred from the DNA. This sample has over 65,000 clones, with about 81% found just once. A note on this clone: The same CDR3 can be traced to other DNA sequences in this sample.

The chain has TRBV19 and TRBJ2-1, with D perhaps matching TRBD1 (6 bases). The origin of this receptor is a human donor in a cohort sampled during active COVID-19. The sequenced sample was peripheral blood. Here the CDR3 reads CASSLDRSSYNEQFF. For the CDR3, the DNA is TGTGCCAGTAGTCTTGACAGGAGCTCCTACAATGAGCAGTTCTTC.